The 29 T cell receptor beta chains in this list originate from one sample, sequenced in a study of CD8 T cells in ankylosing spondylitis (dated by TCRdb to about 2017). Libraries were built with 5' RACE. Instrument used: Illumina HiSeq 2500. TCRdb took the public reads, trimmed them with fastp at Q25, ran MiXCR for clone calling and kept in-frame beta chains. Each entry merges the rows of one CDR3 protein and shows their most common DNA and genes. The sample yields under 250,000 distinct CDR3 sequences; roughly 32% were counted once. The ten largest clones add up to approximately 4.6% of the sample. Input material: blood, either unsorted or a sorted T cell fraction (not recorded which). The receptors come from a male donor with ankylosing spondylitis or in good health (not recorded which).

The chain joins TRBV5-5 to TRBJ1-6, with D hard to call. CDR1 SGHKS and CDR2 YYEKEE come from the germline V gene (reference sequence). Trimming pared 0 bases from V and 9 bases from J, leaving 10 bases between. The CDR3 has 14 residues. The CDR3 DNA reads TGTGCCAGCAGCTTGGCCCATCCTAGTTCACCCCTCCACTTT. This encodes CASSLAHPSSPLHF. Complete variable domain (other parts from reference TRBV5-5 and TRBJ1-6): DAGVTQSPTHLIKTRGQQVTLRCSPISGHKSVSWYQQVLGQGPQFIFQYYEKEERGRGNFPDRFSARQFPNYSSELNVNALLLGDSALYLCASSLAHPSSPLHFGNGTRLTVT.

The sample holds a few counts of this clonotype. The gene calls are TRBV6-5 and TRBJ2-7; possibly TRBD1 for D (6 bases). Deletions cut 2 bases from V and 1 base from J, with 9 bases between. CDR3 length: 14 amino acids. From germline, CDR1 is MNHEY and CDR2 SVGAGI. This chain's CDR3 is CASSYGGRSYEQYF. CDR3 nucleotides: TGTGCCAGCAGTTACGGGGGCAGATCCTACGAGCAGTACTTC.

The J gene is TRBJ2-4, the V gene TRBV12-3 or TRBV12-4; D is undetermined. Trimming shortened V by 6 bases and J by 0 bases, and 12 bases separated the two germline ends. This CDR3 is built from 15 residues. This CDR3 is CASSKDLIAKNIQYF. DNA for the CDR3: TGTGCCAGCAGCAAGGACCTCATAGCCAAAAACATTCAGTACTTC.

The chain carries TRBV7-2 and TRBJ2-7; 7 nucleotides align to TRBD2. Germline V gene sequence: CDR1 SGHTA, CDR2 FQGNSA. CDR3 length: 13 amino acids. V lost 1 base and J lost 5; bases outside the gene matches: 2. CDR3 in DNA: TGTGCCAGCAGCTTAGAAGCGGGGAACGAGCAGTACTTC. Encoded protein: CASSLEAGNEQYF.

The CDR3 nucleotides read TGCAGTGCTAGCGGCGGACAGGGTTTGTCCGAGCAGTACTTC. Encoded protein: CSASGGQGLSEQYF. The gene calls are TRBV20-1 and TRBJ2-7; 8 bases map to TRBD1. The V and J ends lost 3 bases and 6 bases, in that order; junction bases with no gene match: 10. The CDR3 spans 14 residues. From germline, CDR1 is DFQATT and CDR2 SNEGSKA (reference sequence).

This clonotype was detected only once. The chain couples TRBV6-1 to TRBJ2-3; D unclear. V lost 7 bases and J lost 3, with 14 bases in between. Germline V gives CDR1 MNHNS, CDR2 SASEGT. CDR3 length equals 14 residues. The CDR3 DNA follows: TGTGCCAGCAACGCGTTAGGGATGACAGATACGCAGTATTTT. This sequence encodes CASNALGMTDTQYF.

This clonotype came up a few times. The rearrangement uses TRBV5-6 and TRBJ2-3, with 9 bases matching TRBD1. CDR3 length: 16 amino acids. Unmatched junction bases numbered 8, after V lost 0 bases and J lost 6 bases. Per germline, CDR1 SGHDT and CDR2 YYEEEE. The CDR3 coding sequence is TGTGCCAGCAGCTTGGTAGACAGGGGGATGGCGGATACGCAGTATTTT. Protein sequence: CASSLVDRGMADTQYF.

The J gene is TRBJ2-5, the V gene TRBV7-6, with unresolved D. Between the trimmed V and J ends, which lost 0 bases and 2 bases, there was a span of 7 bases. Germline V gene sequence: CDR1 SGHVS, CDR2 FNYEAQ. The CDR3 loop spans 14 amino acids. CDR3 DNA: TGTGCCAGCAGCTTAGCGAAACTACAAGAGACCCAGTACTTC. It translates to CASSLAKLQETQYF. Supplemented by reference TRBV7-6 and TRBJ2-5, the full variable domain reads GAGVSQSPRYKVTKRGQDVALRCDPISGHVSLYWYRQALGQGPEFLTYFNYEAQQDKSGLPNDRFSAERPEGSISTLTIQRTEQRDSAMYRCASSLAKLQETQYFGPGTRLLVL.

The CDR3 DNA reads TGCAGTGCCACCGGACAGTATTATAGCAATCAGCCCCAGCATTTT. Amino acids: CSATGQYYSNQPQHF. This sequence joins TRBV20-1 and TRBJ1-5; D is perhaps TRBD1 (6 bases). The CDR3 extends over 15 amino acids. From germline, CDR1 is DFQATT and CDR2 SNEGSKA (reference sequence). With 6 bases removed from V and 0 bases from J, the gap between germline ends came to 15 bases.

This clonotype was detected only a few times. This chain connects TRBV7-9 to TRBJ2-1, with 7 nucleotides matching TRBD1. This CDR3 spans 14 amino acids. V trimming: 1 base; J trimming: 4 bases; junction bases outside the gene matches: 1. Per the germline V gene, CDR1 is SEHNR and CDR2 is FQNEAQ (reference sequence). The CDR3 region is CASSLGGQYNEQFF. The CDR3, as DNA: TGTGCCAGCAGCTTAGGGGGACAGTACAATGAGCAGTTCTTC.

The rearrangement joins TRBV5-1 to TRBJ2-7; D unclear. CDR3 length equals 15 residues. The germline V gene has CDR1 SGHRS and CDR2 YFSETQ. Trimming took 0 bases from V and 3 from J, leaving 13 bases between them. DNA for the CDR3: TGCGCCAGCAGCTTGGTTTTTGGCGCAGGCTACGAGCAGTACTTC. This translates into CASSLVFGAGYEQYF. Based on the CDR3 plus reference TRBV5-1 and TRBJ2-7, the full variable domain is KAGVTQTPRYLIKTRGQQVTLSCSPISGHRSVSWYQQTPGQGLQFLFEYFSETQRNKGNFPGRFSGRQFSNSRSEMNVSTLELGDSALYLCASSLVFGAGYEQYFGPGTRLTVT.

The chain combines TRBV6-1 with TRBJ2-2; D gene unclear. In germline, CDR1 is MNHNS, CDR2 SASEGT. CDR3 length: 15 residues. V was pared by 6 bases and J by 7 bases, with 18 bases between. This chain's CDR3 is CASSITINLGGELFF. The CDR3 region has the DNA TGTGCCAGCAGCATAACTATTAACCTTGGCGGGGAGCTGTTTTTT.

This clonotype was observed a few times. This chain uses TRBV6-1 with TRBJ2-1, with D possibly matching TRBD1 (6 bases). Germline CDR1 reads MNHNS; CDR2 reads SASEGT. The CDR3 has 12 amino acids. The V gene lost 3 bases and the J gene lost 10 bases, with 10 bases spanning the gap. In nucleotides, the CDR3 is TGTGCCAGCAGTGACTACAGGGCCGAGCAGTTCTTC. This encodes CASSDYRAEQFF.

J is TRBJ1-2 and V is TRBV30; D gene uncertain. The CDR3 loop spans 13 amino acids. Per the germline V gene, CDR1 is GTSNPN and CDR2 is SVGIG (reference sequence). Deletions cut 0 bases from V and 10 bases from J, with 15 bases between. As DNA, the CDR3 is TGTGCCTGGAGTGTAATATCCGGGCGCCTCTACACCTTC. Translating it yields CAWSVISGRLYTF.

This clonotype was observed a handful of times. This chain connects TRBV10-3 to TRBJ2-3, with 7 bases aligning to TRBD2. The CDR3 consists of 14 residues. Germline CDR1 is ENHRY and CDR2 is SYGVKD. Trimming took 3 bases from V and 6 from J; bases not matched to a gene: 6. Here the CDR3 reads CAISDPPRGDTQYF. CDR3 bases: TGTGCCATCAGTGACCCACCGCGGGGGGATACGCAGTATTTT.

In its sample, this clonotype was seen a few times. This CDR3 reads CATKPGPLPNQPQHF. For the CDR3, the DNA is TGTGCCACCAAGCCAGGGCCCCTCCCCAATCAGCCCCAGCATTTT. This sequence joins TRBV10-3 and TRBJ1-5; D is possibly TRBD1 (5 bases). The CDR3 runs to 15 residues. Germline loops: CDR1 ENHRY, CDR2 SYGVKD. Deletions cut 10 bases from V and 3 bases from J, with 19 bases between.

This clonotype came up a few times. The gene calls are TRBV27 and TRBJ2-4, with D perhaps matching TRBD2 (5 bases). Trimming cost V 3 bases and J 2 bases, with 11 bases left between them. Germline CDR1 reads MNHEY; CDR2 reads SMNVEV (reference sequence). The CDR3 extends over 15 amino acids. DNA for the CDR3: TGTGCCAGCAGTTTCGGGTCGGGGACCAAAAACATTCAGTACTTC. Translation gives CASSFGSGTKNIQYF.

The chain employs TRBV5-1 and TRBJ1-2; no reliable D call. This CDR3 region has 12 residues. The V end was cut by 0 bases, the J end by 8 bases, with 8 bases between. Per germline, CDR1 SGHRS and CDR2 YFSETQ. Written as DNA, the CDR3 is TGCGCCAGCAGCTTGGACAGTTCCGGCTACACCTTC. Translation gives CASSLDSSGYTF.

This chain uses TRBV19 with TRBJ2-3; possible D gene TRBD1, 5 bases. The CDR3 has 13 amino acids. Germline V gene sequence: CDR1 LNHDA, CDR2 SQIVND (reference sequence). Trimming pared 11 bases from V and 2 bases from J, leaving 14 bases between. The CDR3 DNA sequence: TGTGCCTGTGCCCAGGGCGACACAGATACGCAGTATTTT. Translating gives CACAQGDTDTQYF.

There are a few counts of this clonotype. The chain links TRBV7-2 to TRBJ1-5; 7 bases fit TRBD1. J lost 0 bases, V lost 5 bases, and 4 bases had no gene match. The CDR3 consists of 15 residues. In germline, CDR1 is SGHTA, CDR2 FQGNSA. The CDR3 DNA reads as TGTGCCAGCAGCCCGGGACAGAATAGCAATCAGCCCCAGCATTTT. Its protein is CASSPGQNSNQPQHF. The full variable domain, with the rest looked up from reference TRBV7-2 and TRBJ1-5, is GAGVSQSPSNKVTEKGKDVELRCDPISGHTALYWYRQSLGQGLEFLIYFQGNSAPDKSGLPSDRFSAERTGGSVSTLTIQRTQQEDSAVYLCASSPGQNSNQPQHFGDGTRLSIL.

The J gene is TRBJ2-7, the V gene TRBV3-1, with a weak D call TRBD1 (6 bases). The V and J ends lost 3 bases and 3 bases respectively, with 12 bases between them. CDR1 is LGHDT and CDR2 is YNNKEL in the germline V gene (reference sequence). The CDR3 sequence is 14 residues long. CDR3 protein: CASSQEDSHYEQYF. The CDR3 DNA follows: TGTGCCAGCAGCCAGGAGGACAGCCACTACGAGCAGTACTTC.

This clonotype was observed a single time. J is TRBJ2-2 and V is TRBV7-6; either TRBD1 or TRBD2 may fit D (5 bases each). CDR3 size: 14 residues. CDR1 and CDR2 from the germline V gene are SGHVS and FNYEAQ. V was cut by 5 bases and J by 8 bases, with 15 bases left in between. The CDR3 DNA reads TGTGCCAGCAGCATCCGGGACGGTGGAGGGGAGCTGTTTTTT. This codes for CASSIRDGGGELFF.

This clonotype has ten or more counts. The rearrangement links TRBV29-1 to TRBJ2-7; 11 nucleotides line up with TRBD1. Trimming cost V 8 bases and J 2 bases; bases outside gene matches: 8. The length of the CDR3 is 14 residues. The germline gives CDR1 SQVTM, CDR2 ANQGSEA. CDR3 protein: CSPPGQGGTYEQYF. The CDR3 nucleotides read TGCAGCCCCCCGGGACAGGGGGGGACCTACGAGCAGTACTTC.

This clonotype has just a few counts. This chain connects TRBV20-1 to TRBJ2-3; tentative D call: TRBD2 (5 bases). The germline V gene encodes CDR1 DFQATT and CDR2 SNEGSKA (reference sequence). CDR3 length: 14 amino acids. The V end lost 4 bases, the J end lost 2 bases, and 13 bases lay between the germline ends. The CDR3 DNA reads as TGCAGTGCTATACGACTATTAAACACAGATACGCAGTATTTT. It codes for CSAIRLLNTDTQYF.

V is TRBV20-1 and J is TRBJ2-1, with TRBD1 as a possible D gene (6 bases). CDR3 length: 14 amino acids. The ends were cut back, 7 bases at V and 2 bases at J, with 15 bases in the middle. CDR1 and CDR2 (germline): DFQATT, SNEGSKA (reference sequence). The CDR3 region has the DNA TGCAGTGTCAGGGGCCGACAGGCCTACAATGAGCAGTTCTTC. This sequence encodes CSVRGRQAYNEQFF.

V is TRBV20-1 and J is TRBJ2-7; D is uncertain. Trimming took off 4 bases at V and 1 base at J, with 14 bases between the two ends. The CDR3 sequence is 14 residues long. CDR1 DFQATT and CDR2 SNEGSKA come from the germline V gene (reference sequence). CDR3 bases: TGCAGTGCTAAAAGGCAGGACCGGTCCTACGAGCAGTACTTC. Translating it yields CSAKRQDRSYEQYF.

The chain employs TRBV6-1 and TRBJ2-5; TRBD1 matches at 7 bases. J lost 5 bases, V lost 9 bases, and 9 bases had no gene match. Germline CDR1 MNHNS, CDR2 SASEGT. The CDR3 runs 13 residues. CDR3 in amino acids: CASKQGYVETQYF. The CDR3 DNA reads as TGTGCCAGTAAACAGGGGTACGTCGAGACCCAGTACTTC.

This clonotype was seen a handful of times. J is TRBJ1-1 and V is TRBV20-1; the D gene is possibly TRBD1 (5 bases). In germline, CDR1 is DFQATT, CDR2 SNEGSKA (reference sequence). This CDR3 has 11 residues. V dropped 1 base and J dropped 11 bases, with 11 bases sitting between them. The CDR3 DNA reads TGCAGTGCTAGAGCGGACATGACGGCTTTCTTT. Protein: CSARADMTAFF.

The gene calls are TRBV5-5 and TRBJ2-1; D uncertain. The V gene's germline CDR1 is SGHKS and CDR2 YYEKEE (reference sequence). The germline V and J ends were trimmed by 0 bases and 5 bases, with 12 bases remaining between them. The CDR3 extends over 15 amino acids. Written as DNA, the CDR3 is TGTGCCAGCAGCTTGGCCCGGACGTACGACAATGAGCAGTTCTTC. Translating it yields CASSLARTYDNEQFF.